This T cell receptor (beta chain) was recovered during a study of cytomegalovirus exposure and HLA in healthy donors. Trimming pared 6 bases from V and 6 bases from J, leaving 17 bases between. There are 14 residues in the CDR3. The germline V gene encodes CDR1 LNHDA and CDR2 SQIVND (reference sequence). Primers for the PCR totalled 60 Vbeta and 13 Jbeta. TCRdb's table, derived via immunoSEQ multiplex PCR, lists solely in-frame clones and lacks some. The table has under 250,000 clones, almost 80% seen once. The sample was PBMCs. The TCR sequence derives from a male donor in good health and CMV-seronegative. This rearrangement joins TRBV19 to TRBJ1-2; D perhaps matches TRBD1 (6 bases). CDR3 nucleotides: TGTGCCAGTAGCCCTACAGGGCAGGGCCATGGCTACACCTTC. Protein product: CASSPTGQGHGYTF.